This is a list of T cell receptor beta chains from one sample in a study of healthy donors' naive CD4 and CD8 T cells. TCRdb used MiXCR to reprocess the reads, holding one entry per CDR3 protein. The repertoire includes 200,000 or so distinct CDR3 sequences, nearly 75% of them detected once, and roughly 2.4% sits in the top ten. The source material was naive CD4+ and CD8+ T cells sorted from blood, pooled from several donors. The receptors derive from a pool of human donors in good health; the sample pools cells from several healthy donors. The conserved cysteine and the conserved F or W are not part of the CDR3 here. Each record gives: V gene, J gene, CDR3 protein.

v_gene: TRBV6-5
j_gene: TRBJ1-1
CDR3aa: ASSSPRQPRTTEAF

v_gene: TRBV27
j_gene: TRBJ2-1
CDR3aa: ASSLPRVAYNEQF

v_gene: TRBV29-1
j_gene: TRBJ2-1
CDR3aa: SVVLGLAGAEQF

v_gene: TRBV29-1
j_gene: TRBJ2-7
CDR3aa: SVGLTSGGYEQY

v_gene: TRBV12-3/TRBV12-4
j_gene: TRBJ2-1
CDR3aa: ASSLDFREQF

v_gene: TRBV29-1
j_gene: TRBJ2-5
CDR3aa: SVGGRGTETQY

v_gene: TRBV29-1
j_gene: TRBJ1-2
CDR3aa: SATGQGAFYGYT

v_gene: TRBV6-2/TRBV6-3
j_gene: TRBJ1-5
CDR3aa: ASGRWGNQPQH

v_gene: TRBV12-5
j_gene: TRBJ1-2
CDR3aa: ASGLLGSYT

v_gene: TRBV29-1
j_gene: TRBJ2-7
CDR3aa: SVLDRNSYEQY

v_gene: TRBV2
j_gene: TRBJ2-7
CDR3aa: ASSENEGDEQY

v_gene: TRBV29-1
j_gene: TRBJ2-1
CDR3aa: SSDRVGLRSYNEQF

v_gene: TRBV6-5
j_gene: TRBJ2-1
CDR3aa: ASSYKLGSYNEQF

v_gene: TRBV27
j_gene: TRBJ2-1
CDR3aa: ASSFVRGSYNEQF

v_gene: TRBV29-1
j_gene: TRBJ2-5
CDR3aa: SGTGAINQETQY

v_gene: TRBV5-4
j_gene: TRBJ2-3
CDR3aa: ASSLVVSQTADTQY

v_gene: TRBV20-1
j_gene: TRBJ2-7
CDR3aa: SARLAGVFQEQY

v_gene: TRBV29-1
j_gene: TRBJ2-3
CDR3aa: SARLAGLTDTQY

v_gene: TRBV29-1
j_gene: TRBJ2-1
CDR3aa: SVEGSGSSYNEQF

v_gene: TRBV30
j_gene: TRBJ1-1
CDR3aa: AWTLSGGGEAF

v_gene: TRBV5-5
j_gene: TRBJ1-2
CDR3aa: ASSLSGLANYGYT